The rows below give T cell receptor beta chains drawn from one sample of a study of blood T cell repertoires in COVID-19. Generated by immunoSEQ multiplex PCR, the TCRdb table keeps only in-frame clones and is missing some. The table lists around 64,000 clones, 91% of them singletons. The specimen was peripheral blood. The source is a human donor in a cohort sampled during active COVID-19. Each CDR3 is given with its conserved first and last residue. D genes are given only for firm matches. Where a row states a size, it is once, few, many or the class of an expanded clone; other rows omit it.

>-|TRBV5-1|TRBJ2-1|-
TGCGCCAGCAGCCGACTAGGCCAATCCGGTGAGCAGTTCTTC
CASSRLGQSGEQFF
>-|TRBV5-4|TRBJ2-1|TRBD2
TGTGCCAGCAGCTTGGCGGGGGGGCCGGATGAGCAGTTCTTC
CASSLAGGPDEQFF
>-|TRBV5-4|TRBJ2-3|TRBD2
TGTGCCAGCAGCTGGGGACTAGCGGGAGGGGGCACAGATACGCAGTATTTT
CASSWGLAGGGTDTQYF
>-|TRBV5-8|TRBJ2-3|-
TGTGCCAGCAGCTTGGCTAGCCCAGATACGCAGTATTTT
CASSLASPDTQYF
>-|TRBV7-2|TRBJ1-2|TRBD1
TGTGCCAGCAGCACCCAGGGGGGGTTGGACAGGGGTGGCTACACCTTC
CASSTQGGLDRGGYTF
>-|TRBV3-1/TRBV3-2|TRBJ1-6|TRBD1
TGTGCCAGCAGCAGACAGGGCGGGTATTCACCCCTCCACTTT
CASSRQGGYSPLHF
>-|TRBV18|TRBJ2-7|TRBD1
TGTGCCAGCTCACCGCGACAGGGGATCTCCTACGAGCAGTACTTC
CASSPRQGISYEQYF
>-|TRBV2|TRBJ2-6|TRBD1
TGTGCCAGCAGTGGGGGACAGGCTGGGGCCAACGTCCTGACTTTC
CASSGGQAGANVLTF
>few|TRBV7-8|TRBJ2-5|-
TGTGCCAGCAGCCCACCACGGAGAGAGACCCAGTACTTC
CASSPPRRETQYF
>-|TRBV2|TRBJ2-2|-
TGTGCCAGCAGTGGAGCCGGCCAGAGTTTGGCCGGGGGCGGGGAGCTGTTTTTT
CASSGAGQSLAGGGELFF
>-|TRBV27|TRBJ2-7|-
TGTGCCAGCAGTTTGGTGAACAGACCCTACGAGCAGTACTTC
CASSLVNRPYEQYF
>-|TRBV15|TRBJ2-1|-
TGTGCCACCAGCAGAGATGCAGGGGTAAGCTCCTACAATGAGCAGTTCTTC
CATSRDAGVSSYNEQFF
>-|TRBV19|TRBJ2-7|-
TGTGCCACCGCACAGGGATTGATATACGAGCAGTACTTC
CATAQGLIYEQYF
>once|TRBV19|TRBJ2-1|TRBD2
TGTGCCAGTAGTAGAGGCCTGGGACTAGCGGGACACAATGAGCAGTTCTTC
CASSRGLGLAGHNEQFF
>-|TRBV2|TRBJ2-7|TRBD2
TGTGCCAGCCGACTAGCGGGAGTCACCTCCTACGAGCAGTACTTC
CASRLAGVTSYEQYF
>-|TRBV30|TRBJ1-5|-
TGTGCCTGGAGTGAACAGCATCAGCCCCAGCATTTT
CAWSEQHQPQHF
>once|TRBV7-2|TRBJ1-1|-
TGTGCCAGCAGACAGTGGGGCCGGATGAACACTGAAGCTTTCTTT
CASRQWGRMNTEAFF
>few|TRBV3-1/TRBV3-2|TRBJ2-7|-
TGTGCCAGCAGCCAAGGCCGACTAAGGTACGAGCAGTACTTC
CASSQGRLRYEQYF
>-|TRBV6-5|TRBJ2-7|TRBD1
TGTGCCAGCAGGCACCGGGACAGCTACGAGCAGTACTTC
CASRHRDSYEQYF
>-|TRBV14|TRBJ1-4|TRBD1
TGTGCCAGCAGCCGAAACAGGGGGTATAATGAAAAACTGTTTTTT
CASSRNRGYNEKLFF
>-|TRBV6-6|TRBJ1-1|-
TGTGCCAGCAGTTACCCCCCCGCAGGGCGGAACACTGAAGCTTTCTTT
CASSYPPAGRNTEAFF
>-|TRBV2|TRBJ1-6|TRBD1
TGTGCCAGCAGTTTTTTGACAGGGGGATCACCCCTCCACTTT
CASSFLTGGSPLHF
>-|TRBV7-9|TRBJ2-7|TRBD1
TGTGCCAGCAGCTTAGTTGGGACAGGGACATCCTACGAGCAGTACTTC
CASSLVGTGTSYEQYF
>-|TRBV4-3|TRBJ2-7|TRBD1
TGCGCCAGCAGCAGAACCCTGACAGGGGGTTACGAGCAGTACTTC
CASSRTLTGGYEQYF
>-|TRBV5-1|TRBJ2-7|TRBD1
TGCGCCAGCAGCTGGGACAGTGCTTACGAGCAGTACTTC
CASSWDSAYEQYF
>once|TRBV19|TRBJ2-7|TRBD1
TGTGCCAGCCAAGGGACAGGGGTCTACGAGCAGTACTTC
CASQGTGVYEQYF
>-|TRBV25-1|TRBJ1-5|TRBD1
TGTGCCAGCAGTGGAGGACGGGACAGCTATAGCAATCAGCCCCAGCATTTT
CASSGGRDSYSNQPQHF
>-|TRBV18|TRBJ2-2|TRBD2
TGTGCCAGCTCACCCCGACTAGCGGACACCGGGGAGCTGTTTTTT
CASSPRLADTGELFF
>-|TRBV6-5|TRBJ1-6|TRBD1
TGTGCCAGCAGCAACAGGGGTGGCAATTCACCCCTCCACTTT
CASSNRGGNSPLHF
>-|TRBV6-5|TRBJ2-7|-
TGTGCCAGCAGTTACGACAGGAGAAGCTCCTACGAGCAGTACTTC
CASSYDRRSSYEQYF
>-|TRBV2|TRBJ2-7|-
TGTGCCAGCAGTGTGTCGAGGGAGGCTCCCTCCTACGAGCAGTACTTC
CASSVSREAPSYEQYF
>-|TRBV7-9|TRBJ2-5|TRBD2
TGTGCCAGCAGCTACCTCGGGAGGGGACCGCGGGAGACCCAGTACTTC
CASSYLGRGPRETQYF
>once|TRBV2|TRBJ2-3|TRBD1
TGTGCCAGCAGTGGGGGACAGCCCGGCACAGATACGCAGTATTTT
CASSGGQPGTDTQYF
>-|TRBV7-6|TRBJ2-3|TRBD2
TGTGCCAGCAGCTCGGAAGCGGGAGGGCAGGCAGATACGCAGTATTTT
CASSSEAGGQADTQYF
>-|TRBV28|TRBJ2-7|-
TGTGCCAGCAGTTCCCTTGGGAGGACGGGGTACGAGCAGTACTTC
CASSSLGRTGYEQYF
>-|TRBV5-1|TRBJ1-1|-
TGCGCCAGCAGCTTGGGGCCTAGGGGGACCTCCATGAACACTGAAGCTTTCTTT
CASSLGPRGTSMNTEAFF
>-|TRBV5-3|TRBJ2-7|-
TGTGCCAGAAGCTTGGAGGTTCCAGGGATGTACGAGCAGTACTTC
CARSLEVPGMYEQYF
>-|TRBV7-2|TRBJ2-5|TRBD2
TGTGCCAGCAGCTTAATACAAGCGGGGGGTCAAGAGACCCAGTACTTC
CASSLIQAGGQETQYF
>-|TRBV13|TRBJ1-1|-
TGTGCCAGCAGAAGGGGCGGGAGGAACACTGAAGCTTTCTTT
CASRRGGRNTEAFF
>once|TRBV5-4|TRBJ2-2|-
TGTGCCAGCAGTCCAAACACCGGGGAGCTGTTTTTT
CASSPNTGELFF
>-|TRBV4-3|TRBJ1-2|-
TGCGCCAGCAGCCAAGATCGCACTATATCATATGGCTACACCTTC
CASSQDRTISYGYTF
>-|TRBV5-4|TRBJ2-2|TRBD1
TGTGCCAGCAGCTTGAATACAGGGGGCAATACCGGGGAGCTGTTTTTT
CASSLNTGGNTGELFF